The 17 T cell receptor beta chains presented below share a single source sample, sequenced in a study of technical replicates of blood from several donors. The method was immunoSEQ multiplex PCR; TCRdb's version includes in-frame clones alone and lacks a portion of them. The repertoire includes more than 75,000 clones, approximately 94% of them detected once, and around 0.41% sits in the top ten. Sequenced input: T cells isolated from PBMCs. Every receptor here comes from a human donor in good health.

The chain couples TRBV9 to TRBJ1-1; the match to TRBD1 covers 9 bases. V was pared by 0 bases and J by 1 base, with 7 bases of the junction left unmatched. Germline V gives CDR1 SGDLS, CDR2 YYNGEE. The CDR3 is 17 residues long. The CDR3 DNA follows: TGTGCCAGCAGCGTAGGAAGGGACAGGGTGGGGAACACTGAAGCTTTCTTT. Translated, it gives CASSVGRDRVGNTEAFF.

This clone was seen only once. The chain links TRBV27 to TRBJ1-2, with no clear D. V shed 2 bases and J shed 6 bases, with 10 bases lying between them. The germline V gene encodes CDR1 MNHEY and CDR2 SMNVEV (reference sequence). The CDR3 length is 13 residues. The CDR3 bases are TGTGCCAGCAGTTTAAGGACTTCTGATGGCTACACCTTC. It specifies CASSLRTSDGYTF.

The chain has TRBV10-3 and TRBJ2-3; 8 bases are shared with TRBD2. CDR3 length: 15 residues. Germline values: CDR1 ENHRY, CDR2 SYGVKD. The trim removed 5 bases at V and 2 bases at J, leaving 6 bases unmatched. CDR3 sequence: CAISKLAAPTDTQYF. CDR3 bases: TGTGCCATCAGTAAACTAGCGGCCCCCACAGATACGCAGTATTTT.

The V and J genes are TRBV9 and TRBJ2-7, with a tentative D call TRBD2 (6 bases). V was clipped by 0 bases and J by 6 bases, with 19 bases between them. The CDR3 has 16 residues. Germline V gene sequence: CDR1 SGDLS, CDR2 YYNGEE. DNA for the CDR3: TGTGCCAGCAGCGTAGTTAGGGATGGGACTCCTTTCGAGCAGTACTTC. Translation: CASSVVRDGTPFEQYF.

With regard to this clone: Its ends do not fully match the called genes, so a read error is possible. The CDR3 is CASSLGRLTTATQYF. In DNA form, the CDR3 reads TGTGCCAGCAGCTTAGGCCGTTTGACTACAGCTACGCAGTATTTT. This rearrangement joins TRBV11-3 to TRBJ2-3; tentatively, D is TRBD2 (5 bases). Germline CDR1 reads SGHNT; CDR2 reads YENEEA. This CDR3 is 15 amino acids long.

The chain uses TRBV4-2 and TRBJ1-1; D is unresolved. V dropped 3 bases and J dropped 3 bases, with 20 bases sitting between them. The germline gives CDR1 LGHNA, CDR2 YNFKEQ. The CDR3 extends over 17 amino acids. The CDR3 nucleotides read TGTGCCAGCAGCCACCTGCCTTCTGCGGGGTCTCACACTGAAGCTTTCTTT. It encodes CASSHLPSAGSHTEAFF.

Only one count was recorded for this clone. A junction end diverges from the germline sequence, so it may reflect a read error. The rearrangement links TRBV14 to TRBJ2-7, with D possibly being TRBD2 (5 bases). This CDR3 comprises 13 residues. Germline CDR1 SGHDN, CDR2 FVKESK. CDR3 amino acids: CASSQGLLLEQYF. CDR3 sequence (DNA): TGTGCCAGCAGTCAAGGACTTCTCCTCGAGCAGTACTTC.

The chain carries TRBV7-8 and TRBJ2-6, with D tentatively TRBD2 (6 bases). The length of the CDR3 is 15 residues. Trimming removed 5 bases at V and 3 bases at J, with 11 bases between. Looked up from germline, CDR1 is SGHVS and CDR2 is FQNEAQ. The CDR3 is CASSDPGVGANVLTF. As DNA, the CDR3 is TGTGCCAGCAGCGATCCGGGAGTTGGGGCCAACGTCCTGACTTTC.

The chain links TRBV4-3 to TRBJ2-4; TRBD2 aligns across 7 bases. There are 18 residues in the CDR3. V lost 0 bases and J lost 3; bases outside the gene matches: 11. Per the germline V gene, CDR1 is LGHNA and CDR2 is YSLEER. The CDR3 reads CASSQEHKTSPGKNIQYF. CDR3 nucleotides: TGCGCCAGCAGCCAAGAACACAAGACTAGCCCAGGCAAAAACATTCAGTACTTC.

Notes on this clone: This specimen includes other DNA sequences encoding the same CDR3. The chain is built from TRBV6-1 and TRBJ2-7; the D gene is possibly TRBD1 (6 bases). Germline V gene lookup returns CDR1 MNHNS and CDR2 SASEGT. Trimming removed 8 bases at V and 1 base at J, with 12 bases between. The CDR3 is 13 residues long. This chain's CDR3 is CASSGQGSYEQYF. The CDR3 nucleotides read TGTGCCAGCTCTGGGCAGGGGTCCTACGAGCAGTACTTC.

The chain joins TRBV5-4 to TRBJ2-1; a possible D gene is TRBD2 (5 bases). CDR3 length equals 17 residues. Germline V gives CDR1 SGHNT, CDR2 YYREEE (reference sequence). V lost 2 bases and J lost 3, with 18 bases in between. CDR3 region: CASSFTVGSEHYNEQFF. The CDR3 DNA reads TGTGCCAGCAGCTTTACCGTGGGTAGCGAGCACTACAATGAGCAGTTCTTC.

V gene TRBV10-3 combines with J gene TRBJ2-2; perhaps TRBD2 as D (6 bases). Germline CDR1 and CDR2: ENHRY and SYGVKD. CDR3 length: 15 amino acids. Trimming removed 0 bases from V and 4 bases from J, with 9 bases in between. The CDR3 protein is CAISESVGGTGELFF. As DNA, the CDR3 is TGTGCCATCAGTGAGTCGGTGGGGGGCACCGGGGAGCTGTTTTTT.

CDR3 residues: CASSSWGGGETQYF. Written as DNA, the CDR3 is TGTGCCAGCAGCAGCTGGGGGGGAGGAGAGACCCAGTACTTC. V gene TRBV11-2 combines with J gene TRBJ2-5; 7 positions match TRBD2. In germline, CDR1 is SGHAT, CDR2 FQNNGV. After removal of 5 bases from V and 4 bases from J, the junction contained 7 bases not matched to a gene. This CDR3 has 14 amino acids.

The chain employs TRBV7-3 and TRBJ1-1; no firm D call. Germline CDR1 and CDR2: SGHTA and FQGTGA. Trimming removed 3 bases from V and 2 bases from J, with 13 bases in between. This CDR3 contains 15 residues. The CDR3 is CASSLNGVLNTEAFF. The DNA for the CDR3 is TGTGCCAGCAGCTTGAACGGGGTACTCAACACTGAAGCTTTCTTT.

CDR3 region: CASSRRSATNEKLFF. CDR3 nucleotides: TGTGCCAGCAGCCGACGGAGCGCAACTAATGAAAAACTGTTTTTT. V and J are TRBV28 and TRBJ1-4; D unresolved. This CDR3 comprises 15 residues. Germline V gene sequence: CDR1 MDHEN, CDR2 SYDVKM. V lost 6 bases to trimming and J lost 0 bases, with 11 bases between them. Filled out from reference TRBV28 and TRBJ1-4, the complete variable domain reads DVKVTQSSRYLVKRTGEKVFLECVQDMDHENMFWYRQDPGLGLRLIYFSYDVKMKEKGDIPEGYSVSREKKERFSLILESASTNQTSMYLCASSRRSATNEKLFFGSGTQLSVL.

Here the CDR3 DNA reads TGTGCCAGCAACGGACAGGGCACTGAAGCTTTCTTT. The encoded protein is CASNGQGTEAFF. The chain links TRBV2 to TRBJ1-1; 8 nucleotides match TRBD1. The CDR3 sequence is 12 residues long. Germline V gene data show CDR1 as SNHLY and CDR2 as FYNNEI. V lost 7 bases, J lost 4 bases, and 2 bases stayed unmatched.

The chain carries TRBV2 and TRBJ1-1, with D possibly being TRBD1 (6 bases). In germline, CDR1 is SNHLY, CDR2 FYNNEI. The CDR3 has 13 residues. Deletions cut 6 bases from V and 9 bases from J, with 17 bases between. This CDR3 reads CASSDDGTTKAFF. The DNA for the CDR3 is TGTGCCAGCAGCGACGACGGGACAACAAAAGCTTTCTTT.